This TCR beta chain was found in a study of cytomegalovirus exposure and HLA in healthy donors. Study conclusions and caveats: Earlier analysis found most TCR beta V segments productive about 87% or about 30% of the time. It was reported that TCR beta sequences correctly inferred the HLA-A and HLA-B alleles for most subjects.

The CDR3 consists of 15 residues. Germline values: CDR1 MNHEY, CDR2 SMNVEV (reference sequence). V was shortened by 7 bases and J by 3 bases, with 16 bases between the two germline ends. With regard to this clone: Its antigen is currently unknown.

The PCR contained 60 Vbeta and 13 Jbeta primers. TCRdb keeps only in-frame clones here, not all; method: immunoSEQ multiplex PCR. The sample has about 160,000 clones; about four fifths are singletons. This TCR came from a man aged 25 to 40 in good health and CMV-seronegative. The sequencing sample was made of PBMCs. This chain connects TRBV27 to TRBJ1-5; the D gene is possibly TRBD1 (5 bases). The CDR3 DNA reads as TGTGCCAGCACCCCGGACCCAGGGCCCAATCAGCCCCAGCATTTT. It yields the protein CASTPDPGPNQPQHF.